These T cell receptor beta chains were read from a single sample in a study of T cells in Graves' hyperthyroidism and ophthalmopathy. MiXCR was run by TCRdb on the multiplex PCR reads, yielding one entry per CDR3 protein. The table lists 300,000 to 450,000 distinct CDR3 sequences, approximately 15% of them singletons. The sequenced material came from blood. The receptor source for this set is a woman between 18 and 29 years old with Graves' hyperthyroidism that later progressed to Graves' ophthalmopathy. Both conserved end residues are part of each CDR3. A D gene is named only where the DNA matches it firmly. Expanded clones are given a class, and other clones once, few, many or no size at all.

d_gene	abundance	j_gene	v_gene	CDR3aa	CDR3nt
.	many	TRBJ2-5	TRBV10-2	CASSESQGWSETQYF	TGCGCCAGCAGTGAGTCGCAGGGTTGGTCGGAGACCCAGTACTTC
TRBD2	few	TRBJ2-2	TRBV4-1	CASSQDWLAGRKNTNTGELFF	TGCGCCAGCAGCCAAGATTGGCTAGCGGGAAGAAAAAACACGAACACCGGGGAGCTGTTTTTT
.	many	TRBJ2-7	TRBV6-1	CASSETAGQPYEQYF	TGTGCCAGCAGTGAAACCGCGGGACAGCCGTACGAGCAGTACTTC
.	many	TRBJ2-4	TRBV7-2	CASAQTVAKNIQYF	TGTGCCAGCGCACAAACAGTAGCCAAAAACATTCAGTACTTC
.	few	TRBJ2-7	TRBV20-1	CSARAPAGTPTYEQYF	TGCAGTGCTAGAGCTCCAGCCGGGACTCCAACCTACGAGCAGTACTTC
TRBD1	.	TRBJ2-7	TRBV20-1	CSANKNRGYEQYF	TGCAGTGCTAACAAAAACAGGGGTTACGAGCAGTACTTC
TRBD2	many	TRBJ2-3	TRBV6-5	CASSYSLAGRTDTQYF	TGTGCCAGCAGTTACTCGCTAGCGGGCCGCACAGATACGCAGTATTTT
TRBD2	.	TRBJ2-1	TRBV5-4	CASSFFAGLGVSEQFF	TGTGCCAGCAGCTTTTTCGCGGGACTAGGTGTCAGTGAGCAGTTCTTC
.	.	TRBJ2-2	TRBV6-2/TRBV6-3	CASSFTWDRDTGGLFF	TGTGCCAGCAGTTTTACCTGGGACCGGGACACCGGGGGGCTGTTTTTT
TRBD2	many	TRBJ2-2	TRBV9	CASSVKLAGGNTGELFF	TGTGCCAGCAGCGTAAAACTAGCGGGAGGGAACACCGGGGAGCTGTTTTTT
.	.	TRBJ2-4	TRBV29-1	CSVEWGKETAKNIQYF	TGCAGCGTTGAATGGGGGAAAGAAACGGCCAAAAACATTCAGTACTTC
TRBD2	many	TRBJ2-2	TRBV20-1	CSARMTSEITGELFF	TGCAGTGCTAGAATGACTAGCGAGATCACCGGGGAGCTGTTTTTT
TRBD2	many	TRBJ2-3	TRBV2	CASSSPGGSRTDTQYF	TGTGCCAGCAGTTCCCCCGGCGGGAGCCGGACAGATACGCAGTATTTT
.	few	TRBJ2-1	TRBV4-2	CASSQGLGEQFF	TGTGCCAGCAGCCAAGGGTTGGGTGAGCAGTTCTTC
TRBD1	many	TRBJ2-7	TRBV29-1	CSVVSGTAFPVEQYF	TGCAGCGTTGTGTCCGGGACAGCGTTCCCAGTTGAGCAGTACTTC
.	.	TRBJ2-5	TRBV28	CASSQIQGVETQYF	TGTGCCAGCAGTCAAATACAGGGAGTAGAGACCCAGTACTTC
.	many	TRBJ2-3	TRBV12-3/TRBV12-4	CASSAHRADTQYF	TGTGCCAGCAGTGCTCATAGGGCAGATACGCAGTATTTT
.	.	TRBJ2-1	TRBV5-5	CASRTADNNEQFF	TGTGCCAGCAGAACGGCGGACAATAATGAGCAGTTCTTC
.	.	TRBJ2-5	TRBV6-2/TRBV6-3	CASSYKTDQETQYF	TGTGCCAGCAGTTACAAAACAGACCAAGAGACCCAGTACTTC
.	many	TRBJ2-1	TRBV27	CASSLGSGIINEQFF	TGTGCCAGCAGTTTAGGTAGCGGCATTATCAATGAGCAGTTCTTC
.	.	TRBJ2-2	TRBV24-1	CATSDLTDTGELFF	TGTGCCACCAGTGATTTGACGGACACCGGGGAGCTGTTTTTT
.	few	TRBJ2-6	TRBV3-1	CASSEGTWLDSGANVLTF	TGTGCCAGCAGCGAGGGGACCTGGTTGGACTCTGGGGCCAACGTCCTGACTTTC
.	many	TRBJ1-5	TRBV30	CAWSGVTADQPQHF	TGTGCCTGGAGTGGGGTGACAGCAGATCAGCCCCAGCATTTT
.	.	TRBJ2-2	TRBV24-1	CATSDPGTSNTGELFF	TGTGCCACCAGTGACCCTGGGACAAGTAACACCGGGGAGCTGTTTTTT
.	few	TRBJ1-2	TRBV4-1	CASSQPRDPGDGYTF	TGCGCCAGCAGCCAACCCCGGGACCCCGGCGATGGCTACACCTTC
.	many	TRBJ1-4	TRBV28	CASSITRLGGLREKLFF	TGTGCCAGCAGTATAACCCGCCTTGGGGGATTAAGGGAAAAACTGTTTTTT
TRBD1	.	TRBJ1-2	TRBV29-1	CSVARGQGANGYTF	TGCAGCGTTGCCCGGGGACAGGGGGCAAATGGCTACACCTTC
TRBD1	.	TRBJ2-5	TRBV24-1	CATSDRQGNQETQYF	TGTGCCACCAGTGACCGACAGGGAAATCAAGAGACCCAGTACTTC
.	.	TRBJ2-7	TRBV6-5	CASSYSPDYEQYF	TGTGCCAGCAGTTACTCACCAGACTACGAGCAGTACTTC